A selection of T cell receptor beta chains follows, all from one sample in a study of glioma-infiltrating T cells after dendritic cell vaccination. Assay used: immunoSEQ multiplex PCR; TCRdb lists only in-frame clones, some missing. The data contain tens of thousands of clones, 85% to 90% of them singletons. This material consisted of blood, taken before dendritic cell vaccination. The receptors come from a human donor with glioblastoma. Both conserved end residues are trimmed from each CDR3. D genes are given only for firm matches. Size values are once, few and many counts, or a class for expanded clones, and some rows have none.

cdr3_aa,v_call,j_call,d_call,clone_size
ASSFREGRSGYT,TRBV27,TRBJ1-2,NA,NA
ASSIGEGGDTQY,TRBV19,TRBJ2-3,TRBD1,NA
ASSPRLAVSNEQF,TRBV9,TRBJ2-1,TRBD2,NA
AWSVGLAGAGPRANVLT,TRBV30,TRBJ2-6,TRBD2,NA
ASSVVQGGIGELF,TRBV9,TRBJ2-2,TRBD2,NA
ASSPTELYGYT,TRBV7-2,TRBJ1-2,NA,NA
AINGQGGEQY,TRBV10-3,TRBJ2-7,TRBD1,once
ASGKSGGRLDEQF,TRBV30,TRBJ2-1,TRBD1,NA
SVLIPPGQGNQPQH,TRBV29-1,TRBJ1-5,TRBD1,NA
ASSLGNLRDTGELF,TRBV7-2,TRBJ2-2,NA,few
ASSVRQGADYGYT,TRBV5-1,TRBJ1-2,TRBD1,NA
AWGRDRGYNEQF,TRBV30,TRBJ2-1,TRBD1,few
ASGPWGGEAF,TRBV27,TRBJ1-1,NA,once
ASSLARGAGEV,TRBV5-1,TRBJ2-7,TRBD2,once
ARPLGRTGARYYGYT,TRBV5-3,TRBJ1-2,TRBD1,NA
ASSSQGEYTEAF,TRBV6-5,TRBJ1-1,TRBD1,NA
ASSHQRRQGDGEAF,TRBV7-9,TRBJ1-1,TRBD1,NA
ASSYKAGIFYEQY,TRBV6-5,TRBJ2-7,NA,NA
ASTIMGQAWGYT,TRBV2,TRBJ1-2,TRBD1,NA
ASSSPSGYNEQF,TRBV5-1,TRBJ2-1,NA,NA
ASSPQEEQF,TRBV9,TRBJ2-1,NA,NA
ASSLWAGEVYEQY,TRBV5-1,TRBJ2-7,TRBD2,NA
ATSETKAGLAGPFTGELF,TRBV15,TRBJ2-2,TRBD2,NA
ASSYHSNRGFETQY,TRBV27,TRBJ2-5,TRBD1,NA
ASSPTPQLNDEAF,TRBV5-1,TRBJ1-1,NA,NA